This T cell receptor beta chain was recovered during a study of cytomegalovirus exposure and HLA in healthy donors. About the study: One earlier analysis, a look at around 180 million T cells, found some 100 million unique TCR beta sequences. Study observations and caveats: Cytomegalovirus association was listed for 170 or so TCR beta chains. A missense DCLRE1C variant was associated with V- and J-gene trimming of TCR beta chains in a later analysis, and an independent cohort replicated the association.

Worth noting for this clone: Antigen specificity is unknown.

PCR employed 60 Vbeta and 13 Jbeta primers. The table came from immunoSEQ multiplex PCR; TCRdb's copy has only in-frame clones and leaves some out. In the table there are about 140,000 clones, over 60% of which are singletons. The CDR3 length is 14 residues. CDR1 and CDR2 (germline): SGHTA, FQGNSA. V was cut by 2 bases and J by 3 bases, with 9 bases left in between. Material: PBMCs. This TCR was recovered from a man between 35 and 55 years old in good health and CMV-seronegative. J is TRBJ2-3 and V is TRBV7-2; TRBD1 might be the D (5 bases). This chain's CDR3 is CASSLQAGTDTQYF. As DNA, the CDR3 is TGTGCCAGCAGCTTACAAGCAGGGACAGATACGCAGTATTTT.